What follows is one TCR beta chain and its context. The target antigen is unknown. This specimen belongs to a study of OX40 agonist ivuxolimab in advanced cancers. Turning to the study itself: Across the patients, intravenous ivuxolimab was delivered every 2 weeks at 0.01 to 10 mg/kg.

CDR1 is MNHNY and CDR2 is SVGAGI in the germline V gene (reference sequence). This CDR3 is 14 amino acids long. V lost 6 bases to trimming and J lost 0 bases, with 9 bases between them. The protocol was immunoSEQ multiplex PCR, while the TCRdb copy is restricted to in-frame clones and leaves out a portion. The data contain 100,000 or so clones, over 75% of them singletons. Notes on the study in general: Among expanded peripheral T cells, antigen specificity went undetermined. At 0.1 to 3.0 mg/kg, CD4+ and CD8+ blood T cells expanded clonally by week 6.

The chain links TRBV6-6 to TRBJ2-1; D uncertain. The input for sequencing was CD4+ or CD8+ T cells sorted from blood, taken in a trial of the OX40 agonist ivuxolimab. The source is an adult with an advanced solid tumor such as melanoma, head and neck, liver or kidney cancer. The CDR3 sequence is CASSPESSYNEQFF. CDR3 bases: TGTGCCAGCAGCCCCGAGAGCTCCTACAATGAGCAGTTCTTC.